The 31 T cell receptor beta chains presented below share a single source sample, sequenced in a study of CD8 T cells in ankylosing spondylitis. TCRdb re-called the 5' RACE reads with MiXCR, one entry per CDR3 protein. Of 210,000 or so distinct CDR3 sequences listed, roughly 8% are singletons. The sequencing input was blood, either unsorted or a sorted T cell fraction (not recorded which). The receptors were gathered from a female donor with ankylosing spondylitis or in good health (not recorded which).

This clonotype was detected many times. This chain links TRBV20-1 with TRBJ2-7; TRBD2 agrees at 11 bases. The V gene end was trimmed by 5 bases and the J gene end by 4 bases; junction bases not matched to a gene: 13. This CDR3 comprises 16 residues. The V gene's germline CDR1 is DFQATT and CDR2 SNEGSKA (reference sequence). The CDR3: CSASSSGRAFEYEQYF. The CDR3 DNA reads as TGCAGTGCTTCCAGTAGCGGGAGGGCCTTCGAGTACGAGCAGTACTTC.

Many counts were recorded for this clonotype. The rearrangement links TRBV19 to TRBJ2-3, with D possibly matching TRBD1 (6 bases). V lost 4 bases, J lost 0 bases, and 8 bases lay in between. CDR1 and CDR2 from the germline V gene are LNHDA and SQIVND (reference sequence). CDR3 length: 14 residues. The CDR3 DNA is TGTGCCAGTAGTACCACAGGGAGCACAGATACGCAGTATTTT. Its protein is CASSTTGSTDTQYF.

This clonotype was recorded at least ten times. The genes are TRBV7-9 and TRBJ2-1, with 8 bases matching TRBD1. V dropped 6 bases and J dropped 8; count of bases not matched to a gene: 9. CDR1 is SEHNR, CDR2 FQNEAQ, per germline (reference sequence). CDR3 length equals 14 residues. The CDR3 region has the DNA TGTGCCAGCAGGGTGTTGGACAGGGCGTATGAGCAGTTCTTC. Amino acid sequence: CASRVLDRAYEQFF.

This clonotype was seen more than once but under ten times. In DNA form, the CDR3 reads TGTGCCAGCAGCCGAACGCCAATGCCTGGTGAAGCTTTCTTT. Protein: CASSRTPMPGEAFF. J is TRBJ1-1 and V is TRBV7-2; D is unclear. This CDR3 has 14 residues. Germline CDR1 is SGHTA and CDR2 is FQGNSA. V gave up 5 bases and J gave up 7 bases, with 17 bases separating them.

This clonotype was seen many times. This chain links TRBV15 with TRBJ1-1; 7 bases align to TRBD1. This CDR3 has 14 residues. Germline CDR1 and CDR2: LNHNV and YYDKDF (reference sequence). With V trimmed by 1 base and J by 4 bases, 3 bases remained unmatched. The CDR3 coding sequence is TGTGCCACCAGCAGAGCAGGGGGTGGCACTGAAGCTTTCTTT. Encoded protein: CATSRAGGGTEAFF.

In its sample, this clonotype was seen many times. The rearrangement joins TRBV6-2 or TRBV6-3 to TRBJ1-1; 7 bases are a match to TRBD1. Per germline, CDR1 MNHEY and CDR2 SVGEGT. The CDR3 loop spans 12 amino acids. V dropped 6 bases and J dropped 5; count of bases not matched to a gene: 3. The CDR3 nucleotides read TGTGCCAGCAGCCCGGGACAGACTGAAGCTTTCTTT. This encodes CASSPGQTEAFF.

This clonotype was observed at least ten times. This sequence joins TRBV18 and TRBJ2-5; D is possibly TRBD1 (5 bases). This CDR3 is 15 amino acids long. The ends were cut back, 2 bases at V and 1 base at J, with 11 bases in the middle. Germline loops: CDR1 KGHSH, CDR2 LQKENI. The CDR3 DNA reads as TGTGCCAGCTCACCAGGGGCAGTTATCCAAGAGACCCAGTACTTC. Protein product: CASSPGAVIQETQYF.

This clonotype occurred many times. The chain is built from TRBV18 and TRBJ2-7, with 7 nucleotides matching TRBD1. CDR1 is KGHSH, CDR2 LQKENI, per germline. V lost 5 bases and J lost 4; bases outside the gene matches: 17. The CDR3 loop spans 17 amino acids. CDR3 DNA: TGTGCCAGCTCATTTCCGACAGGGTACCCAGGCCGATACGAGCAGTACTTC. Its translation is CASSFPTGYPGRYEQYF.

This clonotype was recorded at least ten times. The V gene is TRBV4-2, the J gene TRBJ2-3; maybe TRBD1 (6 bases). V lost 4 bases and J lost 4, with 15 bases in between. The length of the CDR3 is 15 residues. The germline V gene has CDR1 LGHNA and CDR2 YNFKEQ. CDR3 nucleotide sequence: TGTGCCAGCAGCCTGGGGGCGGGCTCTGCAGATACGCAGTATTTT. This gives the protein CASSLGAGSADTQYF.

This clonotype was detected many times. The rearrangement uses TRBV10-3 and TRBJ2-6; D is perhaps TRBD1 (6 bases). V was pared by 3 bases and J by 2 bases, with 17 bases between. Germline V gene lookup returns CDR1 ENHRY and CDR2 SYGVKD. This CDR3 is 18 amino acids long. CDR3 sequence (DNA): TGTGCCATCAGTGATTATTACAGGGTCGGGGCTGGGGCCAACGTCCTGACTTTC. Translated, it gives CAISDYYRVGAGANVLTF.

The CDR3 reads CASSQSKWGTEQFF. CDR3 in DNA: TGTGCCAGCAGTCAATCGAAGTGGGGCACTGAGCAGTTCTTC. The chain recombines TRBV12-3 or TRBV12-4 with TRBJ2-1, with D possibly being TRBD1 (5 bases). The V and J ends lost 5 bases and 9 bases respectively, with 17 bases between them. The CDR3 consists of 14 residues.

This clonotype was counted at least ten times. CDR3 DNA: TGTGCCAGCAGTTACAGGGACGGCTACAATGAGCAGTTCTTC. The encoded protein is CASSYRDGYNEQFF. The chain couples TRBV6-6 to TRBJ2-1, with D possibly called TRBD1 or TRBD2 (5 bases each). The CDR3 length is 14 residues. Trimming took off 2 bases at V and 3 bases at J, with 8 bases between the two ends. Germline CDR1 and CDR2: MNHNY and SVGAGI (reference sequence).

This clonotype was counted at least ten times. This sequence joins TRBV20-1 and TRBJ1-1; no reliable D call. Germline lookup yields CDR1 DFQATT and CDR2 SNEGSKA (reference sequence). This CDR3 comprises 13 residues. The V and J ends lost 3 bases and 3 bases respectively, with 11 bases between them. The CDR3 region is CSASGQLDTEAFF. Here the CDR3 DNA reads TGCAGTGCTAGTGGCCAGTTGGACACTGAAGCTTTCTTT.

The table lists this clonotype with many counts. V gene TRBV5-5 combines with J gene TRBJ2-3; TRBD2 agrees at 8 bases. CDR3 size: 15 residues. The germline V gene encodes CDR1 SGHKS and CDR2 YYEKEE (reference sequence). Trimming removed 5 bases from V and 3 bases from J; junction bases left unmatched: 8. CDR3 DNA sequence: TGTGCCAGCAGACGAGCGGGAGCGGGGACAGATACGCAGTATTTT. Translating gives CASRRAGAGTDTQYF.

This clonotype appeared many times. The CDR3 reads CASSWGGAPGTEAFF. The CDR3 DNA sequence: TGTGCCAGCAGTTGGGGCGGGGCGCCGGGCACTGAAGCTTTCTTT. The chain has TRBV6-5 and TRBJ1-1; tentative D call: TRBD1 (5 bases). CDR1 MNHEY and CDR2 SVGAGI come from the germline V gene. This CDR3 spans 15 amino acids. V dropped 4 bases and J dropped 4 bases, with 16 bases sitting between them.

Many counts were recorded for this clonotype. V is TRBV5-5 and J is TRBJ1-2; D is undetermined. Germline V gives CDR1 SGHKS, CDR2 YYEKEE (reference sequence). Trimming took off 4 bases at V and 5 bases at J, with 18 bases between the two ends. The CDR3 runs 15 residues. The CDR3 protein is CASSPHGQVGYGYTF. CDR3 coding DNA: TGTGCCAGCAGCCCCCATGGGCAGGTGGGATATGGCTACACCTTC.

This clonotype has at least ten counts. V is TRBV20-1 and J is TRBJ2-2, with D perhaps TRBD1 (6 bases). Germline V gene sequence: CDR1 DFQATT, CDR2 SNEGSKA (reference sequence). The CDR3 contains 15 residues. V was trimmed by 0 bases and J by 5 bases, leaving 13 bases between them. This CDR3 is CSARDYREVTGELFF. In nucleotides, the CDR3 is TGCAGTGCTAGAGATTACAGGGAAGTGACCGGGGAGCTGTTTTTT.

This clonotype was seen at least ten times. The V call is TRBV20-1, the J call TRBJ2-5; weak D call: TRBD1 (6 bases). The germline V gene encodes CDR1 DFQATT and CDR2 SNEGSKA (reference sequence). CDR3 length: 15 residues. V lost 0 bases and J 2 bases, leaving 13 bases between the germline ends. The CDR3 is CSARDASRGQETQYF. CDR3 DNA: TGCAGTGCTAGAGATGCTAGCAGGGGACAAGAGACCCAGTACTTC.

This clonotype was detected ten times or more. The chain couples TRBV28 to TRBJ2-1, with 8 bases aligning to TRBD2. The junction had 27 bases not matched to a gene; V was cut back by 6 bases and J by 5 bases. The CDR3 covers 21 residues. Germline CDR1 is MDHEN and CDR2 is SYDVKM. The CDR3 nucleotides are TGTGCCAGCAGCCATATACCGGGAACACTAGCGGCGGGAGGTCGTCACAATGAGCAGTTCTTC. It is translated as CASSHIPGTLAAGGRHNEQFF.

This clonotype was seen ten or more times. This chain joins TRBV10-3 and TRBJ2-2, with 9 bases that match TRBD1. There are 15 residues in the CDR3. Germline CDR1 and CDR2: ENHRY and SYGVKD. V shed 8 bases and J 7 bases; nucleotides not matched to a gene: 11. The CDR3 spells CAIQAGTGIGGELFF. The DNA for the CDR3 is TGTGCCATCCAAGCCGGGACAGGGATTGGCGGGGAGCTGTTTTTT.

This clonotype was found many times. The J gene is TRBJ2-5, the V gene TRBV2; D is tentatively TRBD1 or TRBD2 (5 bases each). CDR1 and CDR2 (germline): SNHLY, FYNNEI. Trimming took off 6 bases at V and 2 bases at J, with 16 bases between the two ends. CDR3 length: 15 amino acids. The CDR3 reads CASSWGFGPQETQYF. As DNA, the CDR3 is TGTGCCAGCAGCTGGGGGTTCGGCCCACAAGAGACCCAGTACTTC.

This clonotype was seen at least ten times. The genes are TRBV12-3 or TRBV12-4 and TRBJ2-2; D gene ambiguous. The V and J ends lost 4 bases and 3 bases respectively, with 12 bases between them. The CDR3 consists of 15 residues. Here the CDR3 reads CASSSLPPDTGELFF. Written as DNA, the CDR3 is TGTGCCAGCAGTTCTCTCCCACCAGACACCGGGGAGCTGTTTTTT.

This clonotype has a count of ten or more. The rearrangement links TRBV20-1 to TRBJ2-7; unclear D gene. The V and J ends lost 6 bases and 5 bases respectively, with 8 bases between them. The CDR3 runs to 10 residues. The germline V gene encodes CDR1 DFQATT and CDR2 SNEGSKA (reference sequence). CDR3 region: CSAPVDEQYF. The CDR3 region has the DNA TGCAGTGCCCCCGTAGACGAGCAGTACTTC.

This clonotype was recorded at least ten times. The V call is TRBV6-1, the J call TRBJ2-7, with D possibly TRBD1 on 5 matching bases. The CDR3 totals 13 residues. The ends were cut back, 7 bases at V and 4 bases at J, with 14 bases in the middle. The germline V gene has CDR1 MNHNS and CDR2 SASEGT. CDR3 sequence (DNA): TGTGCCAGCATTGGTACAGGTTTTTACGAGCAGTACTTC. It yields the protein CASIGTGFYEQYF.

This clonotype was detected many times. The chain has TRBV20-1 and TRBJ2-2, with D perhaps TRBD1 or TRBD2 (5 bases each). Germline V gene sequence: CDR1 DFQATT, CDR2 SNEGSKA (reference sequence). Trimming stripped 6 bases from V and 0 bases from J, with 14 bases between. CDR3 size: 15 residues. The CDR3 loop is CSATTGTANTGELFF. The DNA for the CDR3 is TGCAGTGCCACAACCGGGACGGCGAACACCGGGGAGCTGTTTTTT.

The table lists this clonotype with many counts. CDR3 residues: CASSPVVGTATNEKLFF. The DNA for the CDR3 is TGTGCCAGCAGCCCAGTGGTCGGCACTGCAACTAATGAAAAACTGTTTTTT. The V gene is TRBV7-8, the J gene TRBJ1-4, with D unresolved. Germline V lookup: CDR1 SGHVS, CDR2 FQNEAQ. CDR3 size: 17 residues. V was cut by 5 bases and J by 0 bases, with 16 bases left in between.

This clonotype was detected ten times or more. The chain employs TRBV7-2 and TRBJ1-5; D not resolved. CDR3 length: 13 residues. Germline assignment: CDR1 SGHTA and CDR2 FQGNSA. V lost 5 bases, J lost 1 base, and 6 bases lay in between. The CDR3, as DNA: TGTGCCAGCAGCGCCGCCAGCAATCAGCCCCAGCATTTT. Translation: CASSAASNQPQHF. Drawing the rest from reference TRBV7-2 and TRBJ1-5, the complete variable domain is GAGVSQSPSNKVTEKGKDVELRCDPISGHTALYWYRQSLGQGLEFLIYFQGNSAPDKSGLPSDRFSAERTGGSVSTLTIQRTQQEDSAVYLCASSAASNQPQHFGDGTRLSIL.

This clonotype was seen ten or more times. The genes are TRBV18 and TRBJ2-1; TRBD2 aligns across 10 bases. Germline loops: CDR1 KGHSH, CDR2 LQKENI. V dropped 2 bases and J dropped 6; count of bases not matched to a gene: 1. This CDR3 region has 14 residues. The CDR3 DNA is TGTGCCAGCTCACCAGGACTAGCGGCCAATGAGCAGTTCTTC. Its translation: CASSPGLAANEQFF.

Concerning this clonotype itself: A much larger clonotype is one base distant, so this may be a read error. This sequence joins TRBV3-1 and TRBJ2-2; TRBD2 agrees at 9 bases. In germline, CDR1 is LGHDT, CDR2 YNNKEL (reference sequence). This CDR3 comprises 18 residues. The CDR3 region is CACSQDGLAGMNTGELFF. The CDR3 DNA is TGTGCCTGCAGCCAAGATGGGCTAGCGGGAATGAACACCGGGGAGCTGTTTTTT.

This clonotype appeared many times. The J gene is TRBJ2-5, the V gene TRBV20-1; a possible D gene is TRBD1 (5 bases). The germline V and J ends were trimmed by 0 bases and 5 bases, with 19 bases remaining between them. Germline-derived CDR1 and CDR2 are DFQATT and SNEGSKA (reference sequence). The CDR3 is 16 residues long. DNA for the CDR3: TGCAGTGCTAGAGATGTGGGGCAGGGAATTTTGGAGACCCAGTACTTC. It translates to CSARDVGQGILETQYF.

The gene calls are TRBV6-1 and TRBJ1-2; tentatively, D is TRBD1 (6 bases). The germline V and J ends were trimmed by 5 bases and 0 bases, with 10 bases remaining between them. The length of the CDR3 is 14 residues. The germline CDR1 and CDR2 sequences are MNHNS and SASEGT. In nucleotides, the CDR3 is TGTGCCAGCAGTCGACAGGAGTCTAACTATGGCTACACCTTC. It codes for CASSRQESNYGYTF.